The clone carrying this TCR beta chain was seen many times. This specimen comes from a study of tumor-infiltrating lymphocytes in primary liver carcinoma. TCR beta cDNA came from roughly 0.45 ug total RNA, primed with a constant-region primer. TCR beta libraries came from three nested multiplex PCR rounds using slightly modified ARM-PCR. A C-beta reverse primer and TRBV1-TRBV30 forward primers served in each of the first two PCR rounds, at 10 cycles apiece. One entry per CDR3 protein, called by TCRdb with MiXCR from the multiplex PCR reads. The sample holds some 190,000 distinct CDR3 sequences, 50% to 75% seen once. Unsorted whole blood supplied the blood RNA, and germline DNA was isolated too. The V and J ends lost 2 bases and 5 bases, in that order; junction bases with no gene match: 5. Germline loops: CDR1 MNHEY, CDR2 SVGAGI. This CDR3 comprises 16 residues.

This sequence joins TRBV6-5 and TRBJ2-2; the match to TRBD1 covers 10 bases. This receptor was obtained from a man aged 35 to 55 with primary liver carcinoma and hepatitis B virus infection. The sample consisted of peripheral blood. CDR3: CASSYDGQGGTGELFF. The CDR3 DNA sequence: TGTGCCAGCAGTTACGATGGACAGGGGGGGACCGGGGAGCTGTTTTTT.